One and the same sample provided the 26 T cell receptor beta chains below, sequenced in a study of long-term antiretroviral therapy in people with HIV. Survey-level resolution applied to immunoSEQ assay v3.0. Assay: immunoSEQ multiplex PCR; the TCRdb copy retains only in-frame clones and omits some. The data contain 30,000 to 35,000 clones, 60% to 75% of them singletons. The sequencing here drew on unsorted PBMCs, taken 3 years after starting antiretroviral therapy. The receptors shown here come from a man over 45 with HIV.

This chain joins TRBV7-9 and TRBJ2-1, with TRBD2 identical over 8 bases. In germline, CDR1 is SEHNR, CDR2 FQNEAQ (reference sequence). V lost 5 bases, J lost 11 bases, and 8 bases stayed unmatched. The CDR3 loop spans 13 amino acids. The CDR3 region has the DNA TGTGCCAGCAGCCAAGGGGCTAGCGGGCAGCAGTTCTTC. Protein sequence: CASSQGASGQQFF.

V gene TRBV27 combines with J gene TRBJ1-5; 9 bases are shared with TRBD1. This CDR3 is 15 amino acids long. CDR1 is MNHEY and CDR2 is SMNVEV in the germline V gene (reference sequence). V gave up 5 bases and J gave up 3 bases; unmatched junction bases: 5. This chain's CDR3 is CASSQDRGDNQPQHF. CDR3 bases: TGTGCCAGCAGTCAGGACAGGGGTGACAATCAGCCCCAGCATTTT.

The chain is built from TRBV7-9 and TRBJ2-5; 9 positions match TRBD1. Per the germline V gene, CDR1 is SEHNR and CDR2 is FQNEAQ (reference sequence). The CDR3 has 14 amino acids. Unmatched junction bases numbered 5, after V lost 5 bases and J lost 4 bases. CDR3 sequence: CASSRGQGGETQYF. The CDR3 nucleotides are TGTGCCAGCAGCCGGGGACAGGGAGGAGAGACCCAGTACTTC.

This chain uses TRBV7-2 with TRBJ2-4; a weak D match, TRBD2 (6 bases). The V gene's germline CDR1 is SGHTA and CDR2 FQGNSA. The CDR3 length is 15 residues. Trimming pared 5 bases from V and 9 bases from J, leaving 20 bases between. The CDR3 region is CASSLTTMGGAIQYF. The CDR3 DNA sequence: TGTGCCAGCAGCCTTACTACCATGGGAGGCGCCATTCAGTACTTC.

This clone turned up a few times. The chain uses TRBV2 and TRBJ1-1, with no clear D. The CDR3 totals 14 residues. Germline-derived CDR1 and CDR2 are SNHLY and FYNNEI. The V end lost 9 bases, the J end lost 3 bases, and 17 bases lay between the germline ends. The CDR3: CASRLGPLDTEAFF. The DNA for the CDR3 is TGTGCCAGTCGCCTAGGCCCTTTGGACACTGAAGCTTTCTTT.

The gene calls are TRBV6-6 and TRBJ2-3; 8 bases align to TRBD1. The CDR3 loop spans 15 amino acids. V was pared by 1 base and J by 2 bases, with 2 bases of the junction left unmatched. Germline CDR1 is MNHNY and CDR2 is SVGAGI (reference sequence). The CDR3 region has the DNA TGTGCCAGCAGTTACTGGACAGGGAACACAGATACGCAGTATTTT. It codes for CASSYWTGNTDTQYF.

This sequence joins TRBV4-1 and TRBJ2-1; D is undetermined. V was cut by 3 bases and J by 7 bases, with 4 bases left in between. The CDR3 has 11 residues. Germline V CDR1 and CDR2: MGHRA, YSYEKL. The CDR3 coding sequence is TGCGCCAGCAGCCACGTGAATGAGCAGTTCTTC. Protein sequence: CASSHVNEQFF.

The V call is TRBV28, the J call TRBJ1-2, with D tentatively TRBD1 (5 bases). The CDR3 is made up of 13 amino acids. Germline V gene data show CDR1 as MDHEN and CDR2 as SYDVKM. V lost 6 bases and J lost 4, with 12 bases in between. CDR3 sequence: CASSEGVVYGYTF. The CDR3 DNA is TGTGCCAGCAGCGAAGGGGTAGTCTATGGCTACACCTTC.

The genes are TRBV4-3 and TRBJ2-5, with a possible D match to TRBD1 (6 bases). Germline CDR1 and CDR2: LGHNA and YSLEER. The CDR3 extends over 16 amino acids. V was trimmed by 4 bases and J by 5 bases, leaving 20 bases between them. The CDR3, as DNA: TGCGCCAGCAGCCGCGTCATAGGACAGTCAGAGGAGACCCAGTACTTC. Translating it yields CASSRVIGQSEETQYF.

This clone was seen more than once but under ten times. DNA for the CDR3: TGTGCCAGCAGCGTCGTGCTAGCGGGAGCCAACACCGGGGAGCTGTTTTTT. Its protein is CASSVVLAGANTGELFF. The gene calls are TRBV7-2 and TRBJ2-2, with 10 bases that match TRBD2. The V and J ends lost 5 bases and 2 bases, in that order; junction bases with no gene match: 8. This CDR3 is 17 amino acids long. CDR1 is SGHTA, CDR2 FQGNSA, per germline.

The chain links TRBV25-1 to TRBJ2-3; a weak D match, TRBD2 (5 bases). Germline CDR1 is MGHDK and CDR2 is SYGVNS. The CDR3 has 14 residues. With 2 bases removed from V and 3 bases from J, the gap between germline ends came to 9 bases. The CDR3: CASSELALTDTQYF. The CDR3 DNA sequence: TGTGCCAGCAGTGAACTAGCTCTGACAGATACGCAGTATTTT.

The V and J genes are TRBV10-3 and TRBJ2-7, with D maybe TRBD2 (6 bases). Germline V CDR1 and CDR2: ENHRY, SYGVKD. V was shortened by 0 bases and J by 0 bases, with 9 bases between the two germline ends. This CDR3 region has 15 residues. The CDR3 loop reads CAISESSSASYEQYF. CDR3 nucleotide sequence: TGTGCCATCAGTGAGTCGTCTAGCGCCTCCTACGAGCAGTACTTC.

This clone was observed a single time. The chain has TRBV13 and TRBJ1-1; D ambiguous. Germline V gives CDR1 PRHDT, CDR2 FYEKMQ (reference sequence). The length of the CDR3 is 14 residues. Trimming removed 1 base at V and 2 bases at J, with 8 bases between. The CDR3 region has the DNA TGTGCCAGCAGCTTAGAAGTCAGAAACACTGAAGCTTTCTTT. Protein sequence: CASSLEVRNTEAFF.

V usage is TRBV7-9 and J usage is TRBJ1-6; TRBD1 matches at 7 bases. The CDR3 sequence is 15 residues long. The V segment lost 1 base and the J segment 7 bases; nucleotides outside the gene matches: 4. Germline V lookup: CDR1 SEHNR, CDR2 FQNEAQ (reference sequence). The CDR3 bases are TGTGCCAGCAGCTTAGTCGCAGGGGGAAATTCACCCCTCCACTTT. Protein: CASSLVAGGNSPLHF. Drawing the rest from reference TRBV7-9 and TRBJ1-6, the complete variable domain is DTGVSQNPRHKITKRGQNVTFRCDPISEHNRLYWYRQTLGQGPEFLTYFQNEAQLEKSRLLSDRFSAERPKGSFSTLEIQRTEQGDSAMYLCASSLVAGGNSPLHFGNGTRLTVT.

The rearrangement joins TRBV5-4 to TRBJ2-5; 7 bases agree with TRBD2. J lost 5 bases, V lost 2 bases, and 6 bases had no gene match. Per germline, CDR1 SGHNT and CDR2 YYREEE (reference sequence). This CDR3 is built from 14 residues. This CDR3 is CASSFTGTTETQYF. Written as DNA, the CDR3 is TGTGCCAGCAGCTTTACCGGGACTACGGAGACCCAGTACTTC.

CDR3: CASSLGTGHQPQHF. Here the CDR3 DNA reads TGTGCCAGCAGCTTGGGGACAGGGCATCAGCCCCAGCATTTT. The V call is TRBV5-5, the J call TRBJ1-5, with 8 bases identical to TRBD1. CDR3 length: 14 residues. In germline, CDR1 is SGHKS, CDR2 YYEKEE (reference sequence). Trimming removed 0 bases from V and 5 bases from J; junction bases left unmatched: 1.

This clone was observed once. The rearrangement links TRBV4-1 to TRBJ2-7; possibly TRBD1 for D (5 bases). CDR3 length equals 14 residues. Germline CDR1 and CDR2: MGHRA and YSYEKL. V was cut by 3 bases and J by 1 base, with 10 bases left in between. This chain's CDR3 is CASSHYAGSYEQYF. In DNA form, the CDR3 reads TGCGCCAGCAGCCACTACGCAGGGTCCTACGAGCAGTACTTC.

The chain uses TRBV5-4 and TRBJ2-3; 9 positions match TRBD1. Germline V CDR1 and CDR2: SGHNT, YYREEE (reference sequence). V was clipped by 7 bases and J by 1 base; unmatched bases: 10. The CDR3 sequence is 16 residues long. CDR3 sequence (DNA): TGTGCCAGCGGCCAAGGGACAGGGATCGGCACAGATACGCAGTATTTT. As protein: CASGQGTGIGTDTQYF. Supplemented by reference TRBV5-4 and TRBJ2-3, the full variable domain reads ETGVTQSPTHLIKTRGQQVTLRCSSQSGHNTVSWYQQALGQGPQFIFQYYREEENGRGNFPPRFSGLQFPNYSSELNVNALELDDSALYLCASGQGTGIGTDTQYFGPGTRLTVL.

This chain uses TRBV2 with TRBJ1-2; 7 nucleotides match TRBD1. Germline assignment: CDR1 SNHLY and CDR2 FYNNEI. Trimming removed 4 bases from V and 6 bases from J; junction bases left unmatched: 5. The CDR3 extends over 13 amino acids. CDR3 sequence reads: CASSADRPNGYTF. DNA for the CDR3: TGTGCCAGCAGTGCGGACAGGCCCAATGGCTACACCTTC.

Note on this clone: This sample includes further DNA sequences coding for the same CDR3. This sequence joins TRBV28 and TRBJ1-5; D call uncertain. Germline V CDR1 and CDR2: MDHEN, SYDVKM. The CDR3 has 14 residues. V was trimmed by 6 bases and J by 0 bases, leaving 9 bases between them. The CDR3 sequence is CASRSEYSNQPQHF. The CDR3 DNA reads as TGTGCCAGCAGATCAGAATATAGCAATCAGCCCCAGCATTTT.

The chain combines TRBV28 with TRBJ1-1; D is uncertain. The CDR3 is 13 residues long. Looked up from germline, CDR1 is MDHEN and CDR2 is SYDVKM. Between the trimmed V and J ends, which lost 5 bases and 1 base, there was a span of 8 bases. This chain's CDR3 is CASSRWGNTEAFF. In nucleotides, the CDR3 is TGTGCCAGCAGTCGGTGGGGGAACACTGAAGCTTTCTTT.

The rearrangement joins TRBV7-9 to TRBJ2-7; D is perhaps TRBD2 (6 bases). Germline CDR1 reads SEHNR; CDR2 reads FQNEAQ (reference sequence). This CDR3 comprises 13 residues. Trimming removed 1 base at V and 8 bases at J, with 12 bases between. The CDR3 reads CASSLVSGDKQYF. DNA for the CDR3: TGTGCCAGCAGCTTAGTGTCGGGGGATAAGCAGTACTTC.

J is TRBJ1-2 and V is TRBV2; TRBD1 might be the D (6 bases). Per the germline V gene, CDR1 is SNHLY and CDR2 is FYNNEI. The CDR3 has 14 residues. Trimming shortened V by 7 bases and J by 4 bases, and 16 bases separated the two germline ends. The CDR3 is CASTTPSGVYGYTF. The CDR3 DNA follows: TGTGCCAGCACGACCCCCTCAGGGGTCTATGGCTACACCTTC.

The gene calls are TRBV10-1 and TRBJ2-7, with 8 nucleotides matching TRBD2. CDR1 is WNHNN and CDR2 is SYGVQD in the germline V gene (reference sequence). CDR3 length equals 14 residues. The V segment lost 2 bases and the J segment 2 bases; nucleotides outside the gene matches: 2. The DNA of the CDR3 is TGCGCCAGCAGTGAGACTAGCGGTCCCTACGAGCAGTACTTC. It is translated as CASSETSGPYEQYF.

V usage is TRBV14 and J usage is TRBJ2-2; D gene uncertain. The germline V gene has CDR1 SGHDN and CDR2 FVKESK. The V end was cut by 0 bases, the J end by 7 bases, with 6 bases between. This CDR3 is 13 amino acids long. CDR3 nucleotides: TGTGCCAGCAGCCAAGATTTAATCGGGGAGCTGTTTTTT. Protein: CASSQDLIGELFF.

DNA for the CDR3: TGTGCCAGCAGCTACGGGACTTGGGAGACCCAGTACTTC. It is translated as CASSYGTWETQYF. This chain links TRBV4-2 with TRBJ2-5; possible D gene TRBD2, 6 bases. The length of the CDR3 is 13 residues. Deletions cut 5 bases from V and 5 bases from J, with 12 bases between. From germline, CDR1 is LGHNA and CDR2 YNFKEQ.